This entry lists 29 T cell receptor beta chains sequenced from one sample in a study of T cells in Graves' hyperthyroidism and ophthalmopathy. Amplified TCR beta CDR3 regions came from RNA transcripts. In the first-round RT-PCR of the TCR CDR3, the HTBI primer set was used. TCRdb fed the multiplex PCR reads into MiXCR, producing one record per CDR3 protein. The top ten hold about 43% of the sample, which has roughly 500,000 distinct CDR3 sequences, over 45% seen once. Source material: peripheral blood or thyroid tissue (not recorded which). The receptors stem from an adult woman with Graves' disease, either hyperthyroidism or ophthalmopathy (not recorded which).

The J gene is TRBJ2-4, the V gene TRBV7-2; 9 nucleotides align to TRBD1. Germline values: CDR1 SGHTA, CDR2 FQGNSA. The V gene end was trimmed by 6 bases and the J gene end by 7 bases; junction bases not matched to a gene: 10. This CDR3 has 15 amino acids. CDR3 bases: TGTGCCAGCAGTAGCCCGGGACAGGGTGGGAACATTCAGTACTTC. This translates into CASSSPGQGGNIQYF.

This clonotype was counted a few times. The V and J genes are TRBV11-2 and TRBJ2-6; TRBD1 matches at 7 bases. The trim removed 5 bases at V and 0 bases at J, leaving 4 bases unmatched. Germline V CDR1 and CDR2: SGHAT, FQNNGV. The CDR3 totals 16 residues. CDR3 nucleotides: TGTGCCAGCAGCCCCTCAGGGGGCTCTGGGGCCAACGTCCTGACTTTC. Encoded protein: CASSPSGGSGANVLTF. Full variable domain (outside the CDR3, taken from reference TRBV11-2 and TRBJ2-6): EAGVAQSPRYKIIEKRQSVAFWCNPISGHATLYWYQQILGQGPKLLIQFQNNGVVDDSQLPKDRFSAERLKGVDSTLKIQPAKLEDSAVYLCASSPSGGSGANVLTFGAGSRLTVL.

CDR3 loop: CASSPQGLSSYNSPLHF. Written as DNA, the CDR3 is TGTGCCAGCAGCCCTCAGGGCCTATCCTCCTATAATTCACCCCTCCACTTT. J is TRBJ1-6 and V is TRBV7-2; D is perhaps TRBD1 (5 bases). The V and J ends lost 5 bases and 0 bases respectively, with 14 bases between them. The CDR3 totals 17 residues. Germline V CDR1 and CDR2: SGHTA, FQGNSA.

The J gene is TRBJ2-5, the V gene TRBV11-2; D might be TRBD1 (6 bases). The CDR3 length is 14 residues. Germline-derived CDR1 and CDR2 are SGHAT and FQNNGV. V was shortened by 4 bases and J by 9 bases, with 18 bases between the two germline ends. CDR3 in amino acids: CASSSTGRGQPQYF. CDR3 DNA sequence: TGTGCCAGCAGCTCCACAGGGAGAGGTCAGCCCCAGTACTTC.

The sample holds many counts of this clonotype. This sequence joins TRBV4-1 and TRBJ2-7, with 9 bases lining up with TRBD1. Losses at the gene ends were 3 bases for V and 4 bases for J; bases not matched to a gene: 13. From germline, CDR1 is MGHRA and CDR2 YSYEKL. This CDR3 contains 17 residues. CDR3 nucleotides: TGCGCCAGCAGCCACCTGGGCGAGGGACAGGGAAGTTACGAGCAGTACTTC. This sequence encodes CASSHLGEGQGSYEQYF.

This clonotype was seen only a few times. Germline is not matched at one junction end, which may reflect a read error. The rearrangement joins TRBV9 to TRBJ1-4; no clear D. The CDR3 is 15 amino acids. Germline CDR1 SGDLS, CDR2 YYNGEE. This chain's CDR3 is CASSVGVLGVEKLFF. CDR3 DNA sequence: TGTGCCAGCAGCGTAGGGGTTCTAGGCGTTGAAAAGCTGTTTTTT.

The chain has TRBV7-2 and TRBJ1-5; TRBD1 matches 8 bases. There are 20 residues in the CDR3. After removal of 0 bases from V and 5 bases from J, the junction contained 18 bases not matched to a gene. Looked up from germline, CDR1 is SGHTA and CDR2 is FQGNSA. The CDR3 coding sequence is TGTGCCAGCAGCTTAGCCCCCATTCAGGGGGCGAAGGGGAACTATCAGCCCCAGCATTTT. This codes for CASSLAPIQGAKGNYQPQHF.

CDR3 coding DNA: TGTGCCAGCAGTTACCCATCGACGGGGCAAGAGCAGTACTTC. This translates into CASSYPSTGQEQYF. The J gene is TRBJ2-7, the V gene TRBV6-5; tentatively, D is TRBD1 or TRBD2 (5 bases each). The CDR3 length is 14 residues. Germline loops: CDR1 MNHEY, CDR2 SVGAGI. V dropped 2 bases and J dropped 7 bases, with 15 bases sitting between them.

This clonotype has at least ten counts. The chain uses TRBV10-3 and TRBJ1-6, with D possibly TRBD1 on 5 matching bases. The germline V and J ends were trimmed by 4 bases and 10 bases, with 14 bases remaining between them. Germline assignment: CDR1 ENHRY and CDR2 SYGVKD. The length of the CDR3 is 14 residues. CDR3 sequence reads: CAISGGTEPSPLHF. Written as DNA, the CDR3 is TGTGCCATCAGTGGGGGGACCGAACCCTCACCCCTCCACTTT.

This chain links TRBV25-1 with TRBJ1-2; 11 bases map to TRBD1. CDR3 length: 13 amino acids. Germline V CDR1 and CDR2: MGHDK, SYGVNS. The V gene end was trimmed by 8 bases and the J gene end by 8 bases; junction bases not matched to a gene: 7. For the CDR3, the DNA is TGTGCCAGCTACGGACAGGGGGCCGAGGGCTACACCTTC. Translation gives CASYGQGAEGYTF.

V is TRBV7-9 and J is TRBJ1-1; no clear D gene. The CDR3 length is 13 residues. CDR1 and CDR2 (germline): SEHNR, FQNEAQ (reference sequence). Trimming pared 4 bases from V and 6 bases from J, leaving 12 bases between. CDR3 in amino acids: CASSSSKGAEAFF. The CDR3 DNA reads TGTGCCAGCAGCTCCAGTAAGGGCGCTGAAGCTTTCTTT.

This clonotype has only a few counts. A read error is possible here, since a much larger clone lies one base away. The J gene is TRBJ2-2, the V gene TRBV6-4; the D is unclear. Trimming left V 5 bases short and J 4 bases short, with 5 bases between. The CDR3 consists of 12 residues. Germline V CDR1 and CDR2: MRHNA, SNTAGT. The CDR3 spells CASSRLTGELFF. As DNA, the CDR3 is TGTGCCAGCAGTCGACTCACCGGGGAGCTGTTTTTT.

The rearrangement links TRBV7-2 to TRBJ1-2; 7 bases are a match to TRBD1. Looked up from germline, CDR1 is SGHTA and CDR2 is FQGNSA. CDR3 length: 14 amino acids. J was trimmed by 12 bases and V by 3 bases; bases with no gene match: 13. The CDR3 nucleotides read TGTGCCAGCAGCTTCCGGACAGGAAGCTCTGGAAACACCTTC. This sequence encodes CASSFRTGSSGNTF.

The chain combines TRBV6-1 with TRBJ2-5, with 9 positions matching TRBD1. With V trimmed by 6 bases and J by 0 bases, 8 bases remained unmatched. The CDR3 contains 16 residues. CDR1 is MNHNS, CDR2 SASEGT, per germline. CDR3 sequence (DNA): TGTGCCAGCAGCCTTACGACAGGGGGATACCAAGAGACCCAGTACTTC. Translating it yields CASSLTTGGYQETQYF.

This clonotype was seen many times. Its ends do not fully match the called genes, so a read error is possible. J is TRBJ2-5 and V is TRBV5-1; tentative D call: TRBD2 (6 bases). The germline gives CDR1 SGHRS, CDR2 YFSETQ. There are 14 residues in the CDR3. The CDR3: CASSLRGGQETQYF. In DNA, the CDR3 is TGTGCCAGCAGCTTGCGCGGAGGGCAAGAAACCCAGTACTTC.

J is TRBJ2-7 and V is TRBV29-1; D is unresolved. This CDR3 spans 15 amino acids. Germline values: CDR1 SQVTM, CDR2 ANQGSEA. V gave up 6 bases and J gave up 1 base, with 19 bases separating them. Here the CDR3 DNA reads TGCAGCGTCGTGTTCGTGCTACCTCCTTCCTACGAGCAGTACTTC. Protein product: CSVVFVLPPSYEQYF.

The rearrangement uses TRBV28 and TRBJ1-3; D unresolved. Germline-derived CDR1 and CDR2 are MDHEN and SYDVKM. The CDR3 covers 14 residues. The V end was cut by 3 bases, the J end by 0 bases, with 6 bases between. The chain's CDR3 is CASSFSGSGNTIYF. The CDR3, as DNA: TGTGCCAGCAGTTTCTCCGGCTCTGGAAACACCATATATTTT. Variable domain in full (rest from reference TRBV28 and TRBJ1-3): DVKVTQSSRYLVKRTGEKVFLECVQDMDHENMFWYRQDPGLGLRLIYFSYDVKMKEKGDIPEGYSVSREKKERFSLILESASTNQTSMYLCASSFSGSGNTIYFGEGSWLTVV.

The gene calls are TRBV29-1 and TRBJ1-2, with D perhaps matching TRBD1 (6 bases). CDR1 SQVTM and CDR2 ANQGSEA come from the germline V gene. The CDR3 runs 14 residues. Trimming removed 4 bases at V and 0 bases at J, with 12 bases between. This CDR3 reads CSVGTDEANYGYTF. CDR3 DNA: TGCAGCGTTGGGACAGATGAAGCTAACTATGGCTACACCTTC.

Ten or more counts support this clonotype. The chain is built from TRBV7-2 and TRBJ2-7, with D tentatively TRBD1 (7 bases). The CDR3 runs 16 residues. V lost 5 bases and J lost 0, with 17 bases in between. Per germline, CDR1 SGHTA and CDR2 FQGNSA. The CDR3 DNA sequence: TGTGCCAGCAGCAACAACCAGGGGGGTAGCTCCTACGAGCAGTACTTC. It codes for CASSNNQGGSSYEQYF. Full variable domain (outside the CDR3, taken from reference TRBV7-2 and TRBJ2-7): GAGVSQSPSNKVTEKGKDVELRCDPISGHTALYWYRQSLGQGLEFLIYFQGNSAPDKSGLPSDRFSAERTGGSVSTLTIQRTQQEDSAVYLCASSNNQGGSSYEQYFGPGTRLTVT.

This chain connects TRBV10-3 to TRBJ2-5; possibly TRBD1 for D (7 bases). Germline lookup yields CDR1 ENHRY and CDR2 SYGVKD. V was pared by 2 bases and J by 4 bases, with 17 bases between. CDR3 length: 16 residues. CDR3 nucleotide sequence: TGTGCCATCAGTGAGCCTGCCGGGACAGCGGGAGAGACCCAGTACTTC. Translation gives CAISEPAGTAGETQYF.

The table lists this clonotype with a few counts. The chain employs TRBV10-3 and TRBJ1-2; D remains unclear. This CDR3 has 13 amino acids. Germline values: CDR1 ENHRY, CDR2 SYGVKD. Trimming removed 8 bases at V and 6 bases at J, with 16 bases between. CDR3 residues: CAIVSPLSDGYTF. Here the CDR3 DNA reads TGTGCCATCGTGTCGCCCTTGAGTGATGGCTACACCTTC.

CDR3 nucleotide sequence: TGTGCCAGCAGCCGGGACAAGGTCAATGAAAAACTGTTTTTT. Its translation is CASSRDKVNEKLFF. The gene calls are TRBV7-8 and TRBJ1-4, with D possibly TRBD1 on 6 matching bases. CDR3 length: 14 residues. The germline V and J ends were trimmed by 5 bases and 5 bases, with 12 bases remaining between them. Germline assignment: CDR1 SGHVS and CDR2 FQNEAQ.

There are a few counts of this clonotype. A much larger clone differs from this one at a single base, so this may be a read error. The chain carries TRBV7-9 and TRBJ2-5; 8 bases match TRBD1. From germline, CDR1 is SEHNR and CDR2 FQNEAQ (reference sequence). V dropped 3 bases and J dropped 3; count of bases not matched to a gene: 6. The CDR3 contains 15 residues. The CDR3 spells CASSFPGTGKETQYF. The CDR3 DNA is TGTGCCAGCAGCTTCCCCGGGACAGGAAAAGAGACCCAGTACTTC.

In regard to this clonotype: The CDR3 does not close with the conserved phenylalanine or tryptophan, likely indicating a read error. Because the CDR3's place on the DNA is in doubt, the DNA is left out and the CDR3 is given as listed by TCRdb. The chain recombines TRBV20-1 with TRBJ2-5; no DNA check was done on the table's D call, TRBD2. Inclusive of both ends, the CDR3 amounts to 13 amino acids. The germline CDR1 and CDR2 sequences are DFQATT and SNEGSKA (reference sequence). CDR3 region: CSANDREGYTFGS.

The chain combines TRBV4-1 with TRBJ2-7; D might be TRBD2 (6 bases). CDR1 is MGHRA, CDR2 YSYEKL, per germline. V was trimmed by 1 base and J by 5 bases, leaving 12 bases between them. The CDR3 is 14 amino acids. The CDR3 DNA follows: TGCGCCAGCAGCCAAGGACCCCTAGCGAACGAGCAGTACTTC. This encodes CASSQGPLANEQYF.

This clonotype showed up just once. This rearrangement joins TRBV29-1 to TRBJ2-3, with TRBD1 identical over 9 bases. Losses at the gene ends were 3 bases for V and 4 bases for J; bases not matched to a gene: 5. Germline V CDR1 and CDR2: SQVTM, ANQGSEA. CDR3 length equals 14 residues. The CDR3 DNA reads TGCAGCGTTGAGGGACAGGGACGCCCAGATACGCAGTATTTT. Protein: CSVEGQGRPDTQYF.

This clonotype was observed many times. The chain's CDR3 is CASKTTSGDEQYF. The DNA for the CDR3 is TGTGCCAGTAAAACGACTAGCGGGGACGAGCAGTACTTC. The chain carries TRBV6-6 and TRBJ2-7, with 11 nucleotides matching TRBD2. Germline CDR1 reads MNHNY; CDR2 reads SVGAGI (reference sequence). This CDR3 has 13 residues. After removal of 9 bases from V and 5 bases from J, the junction contained 6 bases not matched to a gene.

V usage is TRBV25-1 and J usage is TRBJ2-7; D is perhaps TRBD1 or TRBD2 (6 bases each). V was shortened by 6 bases and J by 2 bases, with 14 bases between the two germline ends. Germline V lookup: CDR1 MGHDK, CDR2 SYGVNS. The CDR3 is 14 amino acids. CDR3 DNA: TGTGCCAGCAGCTTTTTGGGGGGCCCCTACGAGCAGTACTTC. This gives the protein CASSFLGGPYEQYF.

This clonotype occurred many times. The V and J genes are TRBV19 and TRBJ1-5, with D possibly matching TRBD1 (5 bases). CDR3 length: 15 residues. Deletions cut 3 bases from V and 4 bases from J, with 13 bases between. Germline V gene sequence: CDR1 LNHDA, CDR2 SQIVND (reference sequence). This chain's CDR3 is CASSIRRGTNQPQHF. CDR3 DNA sequence: TGTGCCAGTAGTATTCGGAGGGGAACGAATCAGCCCCAGCATTTT.